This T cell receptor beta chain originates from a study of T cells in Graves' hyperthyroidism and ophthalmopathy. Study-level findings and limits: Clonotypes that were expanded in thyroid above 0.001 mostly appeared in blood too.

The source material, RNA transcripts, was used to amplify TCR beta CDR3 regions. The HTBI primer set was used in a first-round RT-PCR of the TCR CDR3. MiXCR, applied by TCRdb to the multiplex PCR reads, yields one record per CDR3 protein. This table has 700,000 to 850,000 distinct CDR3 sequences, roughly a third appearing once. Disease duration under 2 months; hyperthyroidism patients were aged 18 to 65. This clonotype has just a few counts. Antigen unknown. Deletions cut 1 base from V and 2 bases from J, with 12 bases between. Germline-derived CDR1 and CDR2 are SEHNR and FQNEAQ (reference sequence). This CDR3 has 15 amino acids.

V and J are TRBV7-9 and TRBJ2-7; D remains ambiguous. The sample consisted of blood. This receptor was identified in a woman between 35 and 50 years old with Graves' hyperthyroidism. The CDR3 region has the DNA TGTGCCAGCAGCTTAGGTCGGCTCGGACCCTACGAGCAGTACTTC. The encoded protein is CASSLGRLGPYEQYF.